This TCR beta chain was profiled in a study of blood T cell repertoires in COVID-19 (dated by TCRdb to 2020 to 2022). With respect to the entire study: Samples from collaborators originated in the United States, Italy and Spain and spanned both the acute and convalescent phases of COVID-19. The prospective study material was composed of cDNA or gDNA derived from T cells, B-cell-depleted T cells, or PBMCs. Subjects who had been exposed to COVID-19, were actively infected with it, or had recovered from it provided the deeply sampled blood TCRbeta repertoires that made up the dataset. The repertoires were released in a freely available public database intended as a resource for research on the immune response to SARS-CoV-2. The samples were drawn from the first 160 participants of the ongoing ImmuneRACE study and from 950 to 1,500 subjects provided by 6 global collaborators. Nearly every sample came with metadata listing a de-identified subject ID, COVID-19 status, age in years and sex. Where available, HLA class I and class II types were taken from metadata supplied by the sample provider and were not determined by assay-based typing.

Results the study describes overall, beyond this receptor: The amount of clinical and demographic metadata varied by source and participant and was provided uncurated.

Comment on this clone: It has no known antigen specificity. No much larger clonotype is one base removed from it; base qualities were not supplied.

TCRbeta CDR3 regions were amplified from genomic DNA using the immunoSEQ Assay, a bias-controlled multiplex PCR. Per the authors' processing: The number of nucleated cells in each sample was estimated from the amplification of reference gene primers within the assay. To quantify the absolute abundance of each unique TCRbeta CDR3 rearrangement, sequence reads were collapsed and filtered. Productive Simpson clonality was computed per sample as the square root of Simpson's diversity index over productive rearrangements. TCRdb took this table from immuneACCESS and kept in-frame rearrangements with V and J called. Such tables lack part of the clones; where checked against another copy, unresolved V genes explain under half of the gap, and the rest is unexplained. V and J calls plus clone size are reproduced from that table; the DNA served to infer D and trimming. For this sample there are around 180,000 clones; 70% to 90% appear just once. The ten biggest clones cover 6.5% to 7.5% of the sample.

One collaborating source in Seattle enrolled patients while the patients were actively infected and followed the patients over time throughout the course of disease. Each collaborating institution followed its own protocols to collect whole blood in K2EDTA tubes. For TCRbeta analysis, collaborators shipped samples in one of three forms: frozen whole blood, isolated PBMCs, or DNA extracted from either of those sample types. The TCR originated in a man aged 80 or over with COVID-19, enrolled during active disease. Sample: peripheral blood.

DNA sequence: TGTGCCACCAGTGACACAGGGTCTATTTACGAGCAGTACTTC. Translation gives CATSDTGSIYEQYF. The chain was built from TRBV24-1 and TRBJ2-7; TRBD1 could be the D gene, as 6 bases match. From its cysteine to its phenylalanine, the CDR3 spans 14 amino acids. Of all the DNA, just the CDR3 is kept, 42 bases in frame from base 1. Taken from the germline V gene, the CDR1 and CDR2 loops are KGHDR and SFDVKD. The junction carries 13 bases between V and J, which are trimmed by 4 bases and 4 bases respectively.